This T cell receptor (beta chain) was captured in a study of neoadjuvant nivolumab and ipilimumab in lung cancer. Notes on the study in general: Only two of four nivolumab-treated tumors gained richness and clonality by surgery.

With regard to this clone: Its antigen is as yet unknown.

The assay was immunoSEQ multiplex PCR, and TCRdb's table has in-frame clones only and misses some. The sample lists tens of thousands of clones, more than 85% seen once, with 2.1% in the top ten. Specimen: peripheral blood, collected after neoadjuvant nivolumab, alone or with ipilimumab, at or shortly before surgery. The TCR sequence derives from an adult with non-small cell lung cancer.

The CDR3 here is CASSLGTNTGELFF. The DNA for the CDR3 is TGTGCCAGCAGCTTAGGGACGAACACCGGGGAGCTGTTTTTT. The V and J genes are TRBV7-9 and TRBJ2-2; no firm D call. The length of the CDR3 is 14 residues. V was clipped by 1 base and J by 0 bases, with 3 bases between them. From germline, CDR1 is SEHNR and CDR2 FQNEAQ (reference sequence).